This T cell receptor beta chain came from a study of cytomegalovirus exposure and HLA in healthy donors. Study-wide background: Earlier work reported approximately 110 million unique TCR beta sequences from 150 million to 200 million T cells.

The length of the CDR3 is 15 residues. With 4 bases clipped from V and 3 bases from J, the junction kept 5 bases outside the gene matches. Germline values: CDR1 MNHNS, CDR2 SASEGT. Comments on this clone: As yet, its antigen is unknown.

The PCR had 60 Vbeta and 13 Jbeta primers. Measured with immunoSEQ multiplex PCR; TCRdb has only the in-frame clones, and not every one. Its clone listing holds approximately 190,000 clones. Findings and limits, study-wide: The study put 150 to 200 TCR beta chains on its list as cytomegalovirus-associated. A few CMV-associated chains were confirmed in vitro to be specific for CMV antigens.

The donors were healthy bone marrow donors. The chain links TRBV6-1 to TRBJ2-2, with TRBD2 matching over 7 bases. Sequencing was done on a sample of PBMCs. This TCR derives from a man under 40 in good health and CMV-seronegative. As DNA, the CDR3 is TGTGCCAGCAGTGTCCCAGCGGGATACACCGGGGAGCTGTTTTTT. This encodes CASSVPAGYTGELFF.